This T cell receptor (beta chain) was recovered during a study of shared clonotypes between healthy human individuals (TCRdb year 2020). In the study overall: Two women and a few men aged 18 to 49 years were included in the cohort. For each donor, CD4 naive and CD4 memory were each run on three plates, CD8 naive on two plates, and CD8 memory on one plate. The study deeply sequenced blood TCR repertoires of several healthy adults to estimate repertoire size and the extent of clonotype sharing between individuals. To increase sequencing depth and limit assay-specific biases, different laboratories used diverse techniques to prepare libraries and sequence TCR repertoires. Leukapheresis yielded between about 0.94 and 9.5 billion PBMCs per donor. What the study reported, not specific to this receptor: Because the study included a small number of donors, the genetic and exposure-history diversity represented was limited. Compared with non-shared clonotypes, the clonotypes found in all four sorted-subset donors had higher generation probabilities. Sampling was restricted to blood, and TCR repertoires in tissues likely differ from the TCR repertoires found in blood. Naive subsets generally had larger estimated clonotype richness than memory subsets did. Rarefaction of sorted-subset datasets indicated incomplete sequencing despite the large sequencing depth. About 5% of naive CD4, 3.5% of naive CD8, 2.3% of memory CD4, and 0.4% of memory CD8 clonotypes were shared across several donors. Based on pairwise subsampling, the degree of clonotype sharing among donors was expected to be affected by sequencing depth.

About this clone itself: What antigen it recognizes has not been identified. No base quality values were provided; no much bigger clone lies one nucleotide off.

TCR CDR3 regions were amplified from genomic DNA by multiplex PCR using the deep immunoSEQ assay. Extracted genomic DNA from each cell subset was distributed evenly across all wells of several immunoSEQ 96-well plates, and each plate was treated as a replicate. For sorted subsets, approximately 210 ng genomic DNA, equal to 30,000 or so T cell genomes, was loaded into each replicate PCR. Purified libraries were quantified with a Qubit 3.0 fluorometer, sized on a Bioanalyzer 2100, and re-quantified with the KAPA Library Quantification kit. Each immunoSEQ 96-well plate was sequenced on its own single-read 150-cycle Illumina NextSeq 550 flow cell. The study's processing was this. Because only junctional sequences without quality scores were contained in the immunoSEQ output, filtering matching that applied to full-length reads could not be performed. Sequences were annotated with PyIR, a Python wrapper for IgBLAST v1.9, using IMGT germline references to assign V/J genes and CDR3. Any read was removed if the V/J assignment was weak (E-value above 1e-6), the CDR3 was missing, or the read contained stop codons, out-of-frame junctions, or ambiguous translated residues. V3J clonotypes were defined as sequences sharing an identical inferred V gene, J gene, and CDR3 amino acid sequence. To compute the percentage overlap between repertoires, the number of shared unique clonotypes was divided by the size of the smaller repertoire. Repertoire richness was assessed with RTK rarefaction, the Chao1 estimator, and Recon v2.1 estimates of unobserved clonotypes. For all TCRbeta clonotypes obtained by the gDNA method from several donors, generation probabilities were computed with OLGA. TCRdb stores this immuneACCESS table with in-frame sequences only. Part of the clones is absent; in the studies checked, under half of the shortfall reflects unresolved V genes, and no reason is known for the rest. Clone size and the V and J calls come from that table; the DNA yielded D and trimming. For this sample the table gives about 700,000 clones, of which roughly 70% were detected only once. Together, the top ten hold 1.5% to 2% of the sample.

The germline ends are 14 bases apart after V is trimmed by 5 bases and J by 9 bases. The germline V gene gives CDR1 as MGHDK and CDR2 as SYGVNS. The CDR3 goes from the cysteine to the phenylalanine over 13 residues. Only the CDR3 DNA is retained, 39 bases long and in frame from the first base. Donors were healthy HIV-negative adults with no recently reported acute infections or vaccinations. Every donor was a Caucasian adult residing in Nashville, Tennessee, USA. CD4+ T cells were enriched through magnetic negative selection, after which naive cells were positively selected on CD45RA and the remaining negative fraction served as the memory subset. After blood collection by leukapheresis, PBMCs were isolated using Ficoll-Histopaque density gradient centrifugation and then cryopreserved in the vapor phase of liquid nitrogen. Analytical flow cytometry was used to check the purity and quantity of every magnetically sorted T cell population. Genomic DNA was isolated from every sorted fraction and measured by UV absorbance on a Nanodrop 2000c.

The TCR sequence derives from a woman in her 30s in good health. The sequence is built from TRBV25-1 and TRBJ2-4; perhaps TRBD1 is the D gene, with 6 bases matching. The material sequenced was memory CD4+ T cells sorted from blood. Read against the paper, the sample's cell subset or site label means: CD45RA-negative fraction. CDR3 reads: CASSPQGPGIQYF. The DNA sequence is given as TGTGCCAGCAGTCCCCAGGGGCCCGGCATTCAGTACTTC.